One and the same sample provided the 13 T cell receptor beta chains below, sequenced in a study of neurological immune-mediated disorders. TCRdb ran MiXCR on the 5' RACE reads and lists one entry per CDR3 protein. This table holds tens of thousands of distinct CDR3 sequences, 17% found once. The sample consisted of CD8+ T cells from blood. The receptors shown here come from a woman in her late teens or twenties with multiple sclerosis.

This clonotype came up many times. CDR3 nucleotide sequence: TGTGCCAGCAGTTTATCGCCACTTGGGGGGATCGACAGGGGGCTATATGGCTACACCTTC. This codes for CASSLSPLGGIDRGLYGYTF. The chain employs TRBV12-3 or TRBV12-4 and TRBJ1-2, with 10 bases fitting TRBD1. CDR3 size: 20 residues. With V trimmed by 2 bases and J by 5 bases, 20 bases remained unmatched.

The sample holds many counts of this clonotype. This chain connects TRBV7-9 to TRBJ2-5, with D uncertain. Germline CDR1 and CDR2: SEHNR and FQNEAQ (reference sequence). This CDR3 region has 13 residues. Trimming pared 2 bases from V and 5 bases from J, leaving 9 bases between. CDR3 in amino acids: CASSLPSRETQYF. CDR3 nucleotide sequence: TGTGCCAGCAGCTTACCAAGCCGGGAGACCCAGTACTTC.

The sample holds many counts of this clonotype. The rearrangement links TRBV24-1 to TRBJ2-1; 11 bases align to TRBD2. With 3 bases clipped from V and 1 base from J, the junction kept 7 bases outside the gene matches. CDR1 and CDR2 from the germline V gene are KGHDR and SFDVKD. This CDR3 is 18 amino acids long. The CDR3 sequence: CATSDTKLAGESYNEQFF. The CDR3 DNA reads as TGTGCCACCAGTGATACCAAACTAGCGGGAGAGTCCTACAATGAGCAGTTCTTC.

The V gene is TRBV24-1, the J gene TRBJ1-5; the D is unclear. Germline V CDR1 and CDR2: KGHDR, SFDVKD. Trimming took off 4 bases at V and 3 bases at J, with 6 bases between the two ends. This CDR3 is 13 amino acids long. The CDR3 sequence is CATSDELNQPQHF. The CDR3 DNA sequence: TGTGCCACCAGTGACGAGCTCAATCAGCCCCAGCATTTT.

This clonotype was counted many times. This CDR3 reads CASSPPRGEISYNEQFF. In DNA, the CDR3 is TGTGCCAGCAGTCCTCCCCGGGGTGAAATCTCCTACAATGAGCAGTTCTTC. The chain joins TRBV28 to TRBJ2-1; D is perhaps TRBD2 (5 bases). This CDR3 region has 17 residues. CDR1 and CDR2 (germline): MDHEN, SYDVKM. The V and J ends lost 5 bases and 0 bases respectively, with 17 bases between them.

This clonotype showed up many times. This chain's CDR3 is CASSFVDLKGNTGELFF. As DNA, the CDR3 is TGTGCCAGCAGTTTCGTCGACCTTAAAGGGAACACCGGGGAGCTGTTTTTT. The rearrangement joins TRBV12-3 or TRBV12-4 to TRBJ2-2; D unclear. The CDR3 totals 17 residues. Between the trimmed V and J ends, which lost 3 bases and 1 base, there was a span of 15 bases.

Many counts were recorded for this clonotype. This rearrangement joins TRBV6-4 to TRBJ2-1; 12 bases agree with TRBD2. CDR3 length: 14 residues. V shed 0 bases and J 9 bases; nucleotides not matched to a gene: 0. Germline assignment: CDR1 MRHNA and CDR2 SNTAGT. The CDR3 is CASSDSGLAGEQFF. DNA of the CDR3: TGTGCCAGCAGTGACTCGGGACTAGCGGGTGAGCAGTTCTTC.

The table lists this clonotype with many counts. The chain has TRBV6-2 or TRBV6-3 and TRBJ2-7; no firm D call. The V end lost 8 bases, the J end lost 1 base, and 9 bases lay between the germline ends. The V gene's germline CDR1 is MNHEY and CDR2 SVGEGT. This CDR3 has 12 amino acids. The CDR3: CASQTESYEQYF. CDR3 sequence (DNA): TGTGCCAGCCAGACGGAGTCCTACGAGCAGTACTTC.

This clonotype showed up just a few times. A read error may account for a junction end that differs from germline. The chain couples TRBV6-1 to TRBJ1-2; a possible D gene is TRBD1 (6 bases). The CDR3 contains 15 residues. Germline CDR1 reads MNHNS; CDR2 reads SASEGT. The CDR3 sequence is CASSEGHDKPGQVVF. In DNA form, the CDR3 reads TGTGCCAGCAGTGAAGGTCATGATAAACCGGGACAAGTCGTATTC.

V and J are TRBV28 and TRBJ2-7; weak D call: TRBD2 (5 bases). Germline assignment: CDR1 MDHEN and CDR2 SYDVKM. The CDR3 length is 16 residues. With 6 bases removed from V and 2 bases from J, the gap between germline ends came to 20 bases. The CDR3 nucleotides are TGTGCCAGCAGCCGCCCAGGCGGGCCGGAAACCTACGAGCAGTACGTC. It is translated as CASSRPGGPETYEQYV.

This clonotype ranks as medium-sized. V is TRBV27 and J is TRBJ2-7; TRBD1 agrees at 8 bases. Germline CDR1 and CDR2: MNHEY and SMNVEV (reference sequence). V trimming: 8 bases; J trimming: 5 bases; junction bases outside the gene matches: 5. The CDR3 is 12 amino acids. Written as DNA, the CDR3 is TGTGCCAGCGGAACAGGGGGTGACGAGCAGTACTTC. Translated: CASGTGGDEQYF.

This clonotype came up many times. The chain carries TRBV20-1 and TRBJ2-7, with D unclear. The CDR3 has 14 residues. Germline lookup yields CDR1 DFQATT and CDR2 SNEGSKA (reference sequence). V dropped 5 bases and J dropped 1 base, with 15 bases sitting between them. CDR3: CSAPSWIGSYEQYF. The CDR3 coding sequence is TGCAGTGCTCCATCCTGGATCGGATCCTACGAGCAGTACTTC.

This clonotype has a count of ten or more. The V gene is TRBV5-4, the J gene TRBJ1-1, with D perhaps TRBD1 (6 bases). This CDR3 contains 15 residues. V shed 4 bases and J shed 2 bases, with 15 bases lying between them. Germline-derived CDR1 and CDR2 are SGHNT and YYREEE (reference sequence). The CDR3 coding sequence is TGTGCCAGCAGCCCCTCCGGACAGAGTAACACTGAAGCTTTCTTT. Translated: CASSPSGQSNTEAFF.